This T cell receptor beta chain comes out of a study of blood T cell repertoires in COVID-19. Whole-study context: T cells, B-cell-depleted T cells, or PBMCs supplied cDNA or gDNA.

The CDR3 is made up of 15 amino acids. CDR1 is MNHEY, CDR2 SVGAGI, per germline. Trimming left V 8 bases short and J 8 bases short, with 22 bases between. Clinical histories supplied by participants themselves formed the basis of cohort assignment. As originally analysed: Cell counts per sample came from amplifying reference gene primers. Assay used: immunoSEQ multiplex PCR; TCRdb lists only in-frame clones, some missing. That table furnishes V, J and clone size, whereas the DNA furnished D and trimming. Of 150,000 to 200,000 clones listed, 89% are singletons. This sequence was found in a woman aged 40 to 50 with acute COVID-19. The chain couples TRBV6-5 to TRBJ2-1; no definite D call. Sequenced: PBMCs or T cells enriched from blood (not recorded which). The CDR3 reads CASESLPRREDEQFF. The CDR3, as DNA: TGTGCCAGCGAGAGTCTTCCACGTCGAGAGGATGAGCAGTTCTTC.